Here is one T cell receptor (beta chain) with its context. The V end lost 1 base, the J end lost 2 bases, and 9 bases lay between the germline ends. The CDR3 runs 14 residues. Germline lookup yields CDR1 SGHNT and CDR2 YYREEE (reference sequence). These data come from a study of T cell changes during pregnancy in multiple sclerosis. The assay was immunoSEQ multiplex PCR, and TCRdb's table has in-frame clones only and misses some. The sample consists of about 41,000 clones, 85% to 95% of them appearing once. Sample: CD8+ T cells from peripheral blood mononuclear cells, taken in the third trimester of pregnancy. The chain joins TRBV5-4 to TRBJ2-5; tentatively, D is TRBD2 (6 bases). The TCR originated in a female donor with multiple sclerosis, enrolled in a pregnancy study. CDR3 sequence (DNA): TGTGCCAGCAGCTTGTTAGCGGATCAAGAGACCCAGTACTTC. Translation: CASSLLADQETQYF.